Listed here are 19 T cell receptor beta chains from one sample, sequenced in a study of blood T cell repertoires in COVID-19. Sequenced by immunoSEQ multiplex PCR; TCRdb stores in-frame clones only, minus some. The repertoire includes around 83,000 clones, more than 70% of them detected once, and more than 12% sits in the top ten. The sample taken for sequencing was peripheral blood. The receptors come from a woman in her sixties or seventies with acute or convalescent COVID-19.

V and J are TRBV7-2 and TRBJ2-4, with D perhaps matching TRBD1 (7 bases). The CDR3 covers 14 residues. Trimming removed 0 bases at V and 7 bases at J, with 10 bases between. The germline CDR1 and CDR2 sequences are SGHTA and FQGNSA. The chain's CDR3 is CASSLAGGGNIQYF. CDR3 DNA sequence: TGTGCCAGCAGCTTAGCTGGAGGGGGCAACATTCAGTACTTC.

The sample holds one count of this clone. This chain uses TRBV7-2 with TRBJ2-5, with 10 bases identical to TRBD2. V gave up 0 bases and J gave up 3 bases; unmatched junction bases: 1. CDR3 size: 15 residues. CDR1 and CDR2 (germline): SGHTA, FQGNSA. CDR3 sequence reads: CASSLAGLAKETQYF. CDR3 nucleotide sequence: TGTGCCAGCAGCTTAGCGGGACTAGCGAAAGAGACCCAGTACTTC.

This sequence joins TRBV10-1 and TRBJ2-1; D gene ambiguous. Between the trimmed V and J ends, which lost 3 bases and 4 bases, there was a span of 10 bases. This CDR3 is built from 14 residues. Looked up from germline, CDR1 is WNHNN and CDR2 is SYGVQD (reference sequence). The CDR3 bases are TGCGCCAGCAGTGATTCTGAGATTTACAATGAGCAGTTCTTC. It translates to CASSDSEIYNEQFF.

The gene calls are TRBV7-2 and TRBJ1-2; the D gene is possibly TRBD1 (6 bases). Germline values: CDR1 SGHTA, CDR2 FQGNSA. The ends were cut back, 5 bases at V and 0 bases at J, with 13 bases in the middle. CDR3 size: 15 residues. CDR3 amino acids: CASSARQETNYGYTF. The CDR3 DNA reads TGTGCCAGCAGCGCCAGACAGGAAACTAACTATGGCTACACCTTC.

This chain joins TRBV4-1 and TRBJ2-2; 7 nucleotides agree with TRBD2. The CDR3 totals 17 residues. Per germline, CDR1 MGHRA and CDR2 YSYEKL. The V and J ends lost 1 base and 0 bases, in that order; junction bases with no gene match: 5. The CDR3 nucleotides are TGCGCCAGCAGCCAAGCACGGCGGGGGTCGAACACCGGGGAGCTGTTTTTT. As protein: CASSQARRGSNTGELFF.

The J gene is TRBJ2-1, the V gene TRBV13; maybe TRBD2 (5 bases). CDR1 is PRHDT and CDR2 is FYEKMQ in the germline V gene (reference sequence). V was cut by 4 bases and J by 10 bases, with 23 bases left in between. The CDR3 covers 16 residues. CDR3 amino acids: CASSSSPLGSSTEQFF. In DNA form, the CDR3 reads TGTGCCAGCAGCTCGTCCCCTCTGGGCTCTAGCACCGAGCAGTTCTTC.

The V and J genes are TRBV6-6 and TRBJ2-3; 11 bases align to TRBD2. Germline loops: CDR1 MNHNY, CDR2 SVGAGI (reference sequence). Germline trimming cut 5 bases from V and 2 bases from J; bases unmatched to any gene: 6. This CDR3 comprises 16 residues. The CDR3 region has the DNA TGTGCCAGCAGTCTACTAGCGGGGGTCAACACAGATACGCAGTATTTT. This translates into CASSLLAGVNTDTQYF.

V and J are TRBV9 and TRBJ2-1; 8 bases map to TRBD2. The germline V gene encodes CDR1 SGDLS and CDR2 YYNGEE. The CDR3 totals 15 residues. V shed 2 bases and J 4 bases; nucleotides not matched to a gene: 5. This chain's CDR3 is CASSVLAGTYNEQFF. The DNA for the CDR3 is TGTGCCAGCAGCGTGCTAGCGGGTACATACAATGAGCAGTTCTTC.

The genes are TRBV5-4 and TRBJ1-6; 8 nucleotides agree with TRBD1. V lost 4 bases, J lost 7 bases, and 4 bases stayed unmatched. Germline assignment: CDR1 SGHNT and CDR2 YYREEE (reference sequence). The CDR3 length is 14 residues. CDR3: CASSLGDRNSPLHF. The DNA of the CDR3 is TGTGCCAGCAGCCTAGGGGACAGGAATTCACCCCTCCACTTT.

The V gene is TRBV5-4, the J gene TRBJ1-1, with 9 bases fitting TRBD1. Germline lookup yields CDR1 SGHNT and CDR2 YYREEE (reference sequence). After removal of 4 bases from V and 5 bases from J, the junction contained 9 bases not matched to a gene. CDR3 length: 15 amino acids. This CDR3 is CASSVAGQGRTEAFF. Here the CDR3 DNA reads TGTGCCAGCAGCGTAGCGGGACAGGGTCGAACTGAAGCTTTCTTT.

CDR3: CASSLDGTSTDTQYF. Written as DNA, the CDR3 is TGTGCCAGCAGCTTGGATGGGACTAGCACAGATACGCAGTATTTT. The chain uses TRBV5-5 and TRBJ2-3, with D tentatively TRBD2 (6 bases). This CDR3 spans 15 amino acids. V lost 0 bases and J 0 bases, leaving 8 bases between the germline ends. CDR1 is SGHKS and CDR2 is YYEKEE in the germline V gene (reference sequence). The whole variable domain, remainder taken from reference TRBV5-5 and TRBJ2-3, is DAGVTQSPTHLIKTRGQQVTLRCSPISGHKSVSWYQQVLGQGPQFIFQYYEKEERGRGNFPDRFSARQFPNYSSELNVNALLLGDSALYLCASSLDGTSTDTQYFGPGTRLTVL.

The chain employs TRBV23-1 and TRBJ2-6, with TRBD1 matching over 8 bases. TRBV23-1 is an ORF; its function is uncertain. After removal of 4 bases from V and 4 bases from J, the junction contained 3 bases not matched to a gene. This CDR3 spans 15 amino acids. The DNA of the CDR3 is TGCGCCAGCAGTCGGACAGGGTACGGGGCCAACGTCCTGACTTTC. This translates into CASSRTGYGANVLTF.

The chain has TRBV2 and TRBJ1-1; TRBD1 matches 8 bases. CDR1 and CDR2 (germline): SNHLY, FYNNEI. This CDR3 contains 11 residues. The J segment lost 7 bases and the V segment lost 9 bases, leaving 4 bases of the junction unmatched. This chain's CDR3 is CARGTGNEAFF. The CDR3 bases are TGTGCCAGGGGGACAGGTAATGAAGCTTTCTTT.

In this sample, this clone turned up once. This chain joins TRBV7-6 and TRBJ2-1; TRBD1 matches 8 bases. V trimming: 2 bases; J trimming: 4 bases; junction bases outside the gene matches: 7. CDR3 length equals 16 residues. Per the germline V gene, CDR1 is SGHVS and CDR2 is FNYEAQ. CDR3 DNA sequence: TGTGCCAGCAGCTTAACTGGGACAGGATTTTACAATGAGCAGTTCTTC. It codes for CASSLTGTGFYNEQFF.

This clone was seen a few times. The chain is built from TRBV19 and TRBJ1-6, with D possibly being TRBD1 (6 bases). V lost 5 bases and J lost 9, with 11 bases in between. Germline CDR1 LNHDA, CDR2 SQIVND (reference sequence). This CDR3 is built from 13 residues. The CDR3 here is CASSSGTTSPLHF. CDR3 in DNA: TGTGCCAGTAGTTCCGGGACAACTTCACCCCTCCACTTT.

The genes are TRBV12-5 and TRBJ2-3, with 13 bases identical to TRBD2. Germline-derived CDR1 and CDR2 are LGHNT and FRNRAP. Trimming at V came to 1 base and at J to 4 bases, leaving 2 bases not matched to a gene. There are 16 residues in the CDR3. The CDR3 here is CASGLGTSGSADTQYF. The DNA for the CDR3 is TGTGCTAGTGGTTTGGGGACTAGCGGGAGCGCAGATACGCAGTATTTT.

The genes are TRBV6-5 and TRBJ2-5, with 9 bases that match TRBD2. This CDR3 region has 14 residues. J gave up 4 bases and V 2 bases, and 2 bases lay outside the gene matches. Germline V CDR1 and CDR2: MNHEY, SVGAGI. For the CDR3, the DNA is TGTGCCAGCAGTTACGGCGGGGGGGCAGAGACCCAGTACTTC. It yields the protein CASSYGGGAETQYF.

The chain combines TRBV29-1 with TRBJ2-1; TRBD2 matches at 7 bases. The CDR3 consists of 15 residues. The germline V gene encodes CDR1 SQVTM and CDR2 ANQGSEA. V shed 3 bases and J 0 bases; nucleotides not matched to a gene: 5. DNA for the CDR3: TGCAGCGTTGACCCGGCTAGCGGCTCCTACAATGAGCAGTTCTTC. Translating it yields CSVDPASGSYNEQFF.

This chain joins TRBV12-5 and TRBJ2-7; possible D gene TRBD2, 6 bases. Germline CDR1 is LGHNT and CDR2 is FRNRAP. The CDR3 has 15 residues. The V end was cut by 3 bases, the J end by 4 bases, with 16 bases between. The CDR3 DNA sequence: TGTGCTAGTGGTTTCGGTCGTCAGGGACTTTACGAGCAGTACGTC. Amino acids: CASGFGRQGLYEQYV.